These T cell receptor beta chains were read from a single sample in a study of somatic mutations in cytotoxic T cells in rheumatoid arthritis. Using immunoSEQ multiplex PCR, the repertoire was profiled, and TCRdb retains in-frame clones only, with some absent. The sample lists roughly 6,800 clones; around three quarters were seen once. Source: CD8+ T cells sorted from blood, taken at a follow-up visit. These receptors originate from a woman in her seventies with rheumatoid arthritis. Both conserved end residues are trimmed from each CDR3.

cdr3_length v_call cdr3_aa
14 TRBV5-1 ASSQTGGDQNSPLH
13 TRBV29-1 SVEFAQGSSYEQY
15 TRBV15 ATSRERGGGSYNEQF
11 TRBV4-1 ASSQELGRFYT
14 TRBV7-3 ASSERPREGTGELF
13 TRBV2 ATRRFVQDQETQY
12 TRBV10-1 ASSSGRMNTEAF
13 TRBV5-1 ASSLEQGGADTQY
13 TRBV5-8 ASSRRTGRQQPQH
10 TRBV19 ASIALGTEAF
13 TRBV5-6 ASSLSEQGASRYT
11 TRBV5-6 ASSFGSSYEQY
12 TRBV2 ASSGSTGGSEAF
12 TRBV10-2 ASVPGGSYNEQF
12 TRBV2 ASMDRSLRDTQY
12 TRBV9 ASSVAGQGYEQY
13 TRBV7-9 ASSSAFQGNQPQH
11 TRBV2 ASSEGGRETQY
14 TRBV9 ASSVGGAISYNEQF
13 TRBV5-6 ASSQTSQASDTQY
12 TRBV14 ASSQFQDGSEAF
13 TRBV7-3 ASSLSAGGPYEQY
15 TRBV4-1 ASSQTKTLDFQETQY
13 TRBV4-2 ASSSSGGAPYEQY
13 TRBV7-2 ASSMDHRENYGYT
13 TRBV7-3 ASSWDRTLYYGYT
12 TRBV2 ASSDGRAVDEQY
13 TRBV27 ASSSGQGAEYEQY
15 TRBV7-3 ASSRRRAGTENSPLH
12 TRBV11-1 ASSFGGASYEQY
15 TRBV9 ASSHPYSGVNTGELF
12 TRBV4-1 ASSPTPVNTEAF
13 TRBV7-2 ASSLTSGGVWTQY